This TCR beta chain derives from a study of shared clonotypes between healthy human individuals. Deep-level settings were used for running the assay. Per the study methods: From ImmunoSEQ came sequences covering only the junction and carrying no quality scores, so filtering differed. Assay used: immunoSEQ multiplex PCR; TCRdb lists only in-frame clones, some missing. That table supplies the V and J calls and clone size; D and trimming were determined from the DNA. The sample lists some 470,000 clones; approximately 80% were seen once. This clone was seen only a few times. Germline CDR1 is PRHDT and CDR2 is FYEKMQ (reference sequence). Germline trimming cut 2 bases from V and 8 bases from J; bases unmatched to any gene: 19. This CDR3 contains 19 residues.

This TCR derives from a middle-aged woman in good health. Some clones in this sample may be carry-over from other donors' samples. Input material: PBMCs. The chain employs TRBV13 and TRBJ2-1, with TRBD1 identical over 9 bases. The CDR3 DNA follows: TGTGCCAGCAGCTTAAGACGAACAGGGGGCTTGCGGGAAGGCCATGAGCAGTTCTTC. Protein: CASSLRRTGGLREGHEQFF.